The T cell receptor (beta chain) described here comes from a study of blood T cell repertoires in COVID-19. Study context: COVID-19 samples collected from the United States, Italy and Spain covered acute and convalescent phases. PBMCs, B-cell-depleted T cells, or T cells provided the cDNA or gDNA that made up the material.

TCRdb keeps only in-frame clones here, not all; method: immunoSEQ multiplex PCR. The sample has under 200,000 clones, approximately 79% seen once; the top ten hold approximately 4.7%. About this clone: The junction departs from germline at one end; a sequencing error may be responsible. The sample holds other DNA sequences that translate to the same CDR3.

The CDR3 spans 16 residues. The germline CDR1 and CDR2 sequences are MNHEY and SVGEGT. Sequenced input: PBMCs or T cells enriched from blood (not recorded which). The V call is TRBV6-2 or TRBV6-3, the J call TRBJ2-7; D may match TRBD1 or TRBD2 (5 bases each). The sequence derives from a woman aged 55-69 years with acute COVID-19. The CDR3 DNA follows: TGTGCCAGCTGTTACGGGGCCAGCAGGCCCCGCTACGAGCAGTACTTC. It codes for CASCYGASRPRYEQYF.